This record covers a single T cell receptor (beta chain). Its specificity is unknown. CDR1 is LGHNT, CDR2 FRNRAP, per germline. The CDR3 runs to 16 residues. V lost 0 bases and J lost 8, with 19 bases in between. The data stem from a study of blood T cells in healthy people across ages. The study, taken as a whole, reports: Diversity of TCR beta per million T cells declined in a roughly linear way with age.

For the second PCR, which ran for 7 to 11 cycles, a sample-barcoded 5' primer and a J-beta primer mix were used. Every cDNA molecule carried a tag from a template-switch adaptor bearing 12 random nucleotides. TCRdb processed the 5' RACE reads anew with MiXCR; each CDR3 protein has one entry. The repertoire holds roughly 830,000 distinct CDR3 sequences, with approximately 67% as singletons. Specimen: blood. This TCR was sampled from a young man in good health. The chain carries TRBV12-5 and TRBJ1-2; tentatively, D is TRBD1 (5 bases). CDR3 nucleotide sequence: TGTGCTAGTGGTTTGGTACTCGGCAGCAGGGTGAGGGGCTACACCTTC. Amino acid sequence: CASGLVLGSRVRGYTF.